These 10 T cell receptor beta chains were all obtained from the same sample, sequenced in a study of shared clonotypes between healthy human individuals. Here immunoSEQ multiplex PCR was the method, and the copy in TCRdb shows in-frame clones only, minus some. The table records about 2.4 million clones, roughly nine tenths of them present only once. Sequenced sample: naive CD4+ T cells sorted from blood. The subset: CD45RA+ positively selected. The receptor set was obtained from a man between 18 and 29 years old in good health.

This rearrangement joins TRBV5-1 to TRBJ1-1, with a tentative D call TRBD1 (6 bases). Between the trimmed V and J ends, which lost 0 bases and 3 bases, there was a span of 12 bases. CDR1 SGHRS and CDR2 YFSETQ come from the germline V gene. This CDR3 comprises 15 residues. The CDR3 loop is CASSLVGGRDTEAFF. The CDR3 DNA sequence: TGCGCCAGCAGCTTGGTTGGGGGCCGGGACACTGAAGCTTTCTTT.

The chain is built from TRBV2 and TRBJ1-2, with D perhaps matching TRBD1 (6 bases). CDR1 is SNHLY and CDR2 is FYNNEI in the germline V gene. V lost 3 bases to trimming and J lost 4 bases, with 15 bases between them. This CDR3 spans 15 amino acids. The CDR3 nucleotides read TGTGCCAGCAGTGAGGCCCAGGGGCTACCCTATGGCTACACCTTC. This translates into CASSEAQGLPYGYTF.

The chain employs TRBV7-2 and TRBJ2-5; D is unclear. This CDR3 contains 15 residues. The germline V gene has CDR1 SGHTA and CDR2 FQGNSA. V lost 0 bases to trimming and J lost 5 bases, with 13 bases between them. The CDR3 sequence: CASSLALGVRETQYF. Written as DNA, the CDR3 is TGTGCCAGCAGCTTAGCGCTTGGGGTACGGGAGACCCAGTACTTC.

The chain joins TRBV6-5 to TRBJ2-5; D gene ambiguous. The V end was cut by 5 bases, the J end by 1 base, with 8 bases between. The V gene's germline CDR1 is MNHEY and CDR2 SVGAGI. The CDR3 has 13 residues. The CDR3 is CASSAQIQETQYF. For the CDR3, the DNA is TGTGCCAGCAGTGCACAGATCCAAGAGACCCAGTACTTC.

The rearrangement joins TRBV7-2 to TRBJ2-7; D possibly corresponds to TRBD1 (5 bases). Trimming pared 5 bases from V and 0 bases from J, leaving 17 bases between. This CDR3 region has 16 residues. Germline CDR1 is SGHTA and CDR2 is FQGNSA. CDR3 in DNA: TGTGCCAGCAGCCATTCCAGGGTAAAGAACTCCTACGAGCAGTACTTC. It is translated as CASSHSRVKNSYEQYF. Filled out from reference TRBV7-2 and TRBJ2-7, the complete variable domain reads GAGVSQSPSNKVTEKGKDVELRCDPISGHTALYWYRQSLGQGLEFLIYFQGNSAPDKSGLPSDRFSAERTGGSVSTLTIQRTQQEDSAVYLCASSHSRVKNSYEQYFGPGTRLTVT.

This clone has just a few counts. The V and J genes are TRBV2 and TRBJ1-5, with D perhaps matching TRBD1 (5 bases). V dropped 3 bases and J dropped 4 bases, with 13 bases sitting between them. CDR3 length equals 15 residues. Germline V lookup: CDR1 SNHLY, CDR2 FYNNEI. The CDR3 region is CASSEEGQGNQPQHF. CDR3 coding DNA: TGTGCCAGCAGTGAGGAAGGGCAGGGTAATCAGCCCCAGCATTTT.

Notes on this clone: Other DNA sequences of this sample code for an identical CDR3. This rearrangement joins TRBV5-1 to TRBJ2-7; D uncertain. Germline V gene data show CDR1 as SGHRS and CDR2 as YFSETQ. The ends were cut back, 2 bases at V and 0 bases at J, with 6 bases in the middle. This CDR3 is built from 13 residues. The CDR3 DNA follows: TGCGCCAGCAGCTTCGACAACTCCTACGAGCAGTACTTC. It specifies CASSFDNSYEQYF.

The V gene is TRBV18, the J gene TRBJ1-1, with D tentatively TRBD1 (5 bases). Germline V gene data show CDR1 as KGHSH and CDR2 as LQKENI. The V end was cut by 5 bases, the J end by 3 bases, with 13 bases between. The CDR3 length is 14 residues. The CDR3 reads CASSATTRDTEAFF. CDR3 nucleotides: TGTGCCAGCTCAGCAACTACCAGGGACACTGAAGCTTTCTTT.

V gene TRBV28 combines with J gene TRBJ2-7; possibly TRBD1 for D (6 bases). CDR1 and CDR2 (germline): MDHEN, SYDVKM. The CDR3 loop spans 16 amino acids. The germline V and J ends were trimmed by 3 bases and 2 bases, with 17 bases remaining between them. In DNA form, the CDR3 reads TGTGCCAGCAGTTTCCCAAATAACAGGGTCCCCTACGAGCAGTACTTC. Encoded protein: CASSFPNNRVPYEQYF.

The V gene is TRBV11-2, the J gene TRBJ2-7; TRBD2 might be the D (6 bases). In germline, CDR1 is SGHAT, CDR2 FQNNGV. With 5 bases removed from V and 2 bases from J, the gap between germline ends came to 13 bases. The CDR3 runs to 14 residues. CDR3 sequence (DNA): TGTGCCAGCAGCCCGAACGGGGGAGCCTACGAGCAGTACTTC. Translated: CASSPNGGAYEQYF.